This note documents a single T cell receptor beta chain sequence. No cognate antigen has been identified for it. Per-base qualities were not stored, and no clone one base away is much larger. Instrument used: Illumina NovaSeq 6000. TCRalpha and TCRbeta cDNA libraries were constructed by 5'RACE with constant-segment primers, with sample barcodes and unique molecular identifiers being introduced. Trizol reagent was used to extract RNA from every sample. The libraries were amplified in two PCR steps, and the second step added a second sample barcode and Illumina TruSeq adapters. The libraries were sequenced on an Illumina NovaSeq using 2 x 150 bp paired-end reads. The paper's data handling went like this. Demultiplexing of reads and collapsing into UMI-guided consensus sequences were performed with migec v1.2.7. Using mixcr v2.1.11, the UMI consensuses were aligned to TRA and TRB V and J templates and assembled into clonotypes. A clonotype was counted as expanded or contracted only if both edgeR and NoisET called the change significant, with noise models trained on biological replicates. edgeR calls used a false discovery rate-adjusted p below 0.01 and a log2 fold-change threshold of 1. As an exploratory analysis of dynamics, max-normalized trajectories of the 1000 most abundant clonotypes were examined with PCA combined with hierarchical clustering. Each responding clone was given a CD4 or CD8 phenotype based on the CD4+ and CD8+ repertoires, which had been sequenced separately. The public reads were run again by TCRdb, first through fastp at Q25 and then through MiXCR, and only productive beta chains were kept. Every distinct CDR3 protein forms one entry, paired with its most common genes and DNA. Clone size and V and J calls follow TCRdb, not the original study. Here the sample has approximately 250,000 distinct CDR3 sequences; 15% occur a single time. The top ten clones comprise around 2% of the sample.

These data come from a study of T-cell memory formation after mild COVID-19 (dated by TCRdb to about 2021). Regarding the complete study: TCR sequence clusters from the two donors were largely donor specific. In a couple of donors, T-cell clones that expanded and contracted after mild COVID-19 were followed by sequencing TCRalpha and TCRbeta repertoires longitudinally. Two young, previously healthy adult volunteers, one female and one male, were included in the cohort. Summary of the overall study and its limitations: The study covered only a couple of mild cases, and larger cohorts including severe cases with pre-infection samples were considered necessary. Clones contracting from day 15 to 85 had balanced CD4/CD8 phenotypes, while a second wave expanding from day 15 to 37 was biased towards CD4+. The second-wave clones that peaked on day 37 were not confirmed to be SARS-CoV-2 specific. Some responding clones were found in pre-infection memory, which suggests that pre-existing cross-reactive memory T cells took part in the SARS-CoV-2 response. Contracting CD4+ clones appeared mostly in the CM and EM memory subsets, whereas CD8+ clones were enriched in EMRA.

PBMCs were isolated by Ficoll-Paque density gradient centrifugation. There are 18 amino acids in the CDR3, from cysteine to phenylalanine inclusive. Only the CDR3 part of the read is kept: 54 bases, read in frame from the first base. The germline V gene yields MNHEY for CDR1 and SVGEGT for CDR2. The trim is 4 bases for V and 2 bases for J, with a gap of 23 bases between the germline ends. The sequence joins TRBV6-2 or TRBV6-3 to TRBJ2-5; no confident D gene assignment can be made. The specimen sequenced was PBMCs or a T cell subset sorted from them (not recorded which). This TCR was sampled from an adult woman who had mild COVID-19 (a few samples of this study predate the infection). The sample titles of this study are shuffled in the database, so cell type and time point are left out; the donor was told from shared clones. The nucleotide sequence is TGTGCCAGCAGTTTAGGTTATACCACACGACCAAAACAAGAGACCCAGTACTTC. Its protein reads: CASSLGYTTRPKQETQYF.